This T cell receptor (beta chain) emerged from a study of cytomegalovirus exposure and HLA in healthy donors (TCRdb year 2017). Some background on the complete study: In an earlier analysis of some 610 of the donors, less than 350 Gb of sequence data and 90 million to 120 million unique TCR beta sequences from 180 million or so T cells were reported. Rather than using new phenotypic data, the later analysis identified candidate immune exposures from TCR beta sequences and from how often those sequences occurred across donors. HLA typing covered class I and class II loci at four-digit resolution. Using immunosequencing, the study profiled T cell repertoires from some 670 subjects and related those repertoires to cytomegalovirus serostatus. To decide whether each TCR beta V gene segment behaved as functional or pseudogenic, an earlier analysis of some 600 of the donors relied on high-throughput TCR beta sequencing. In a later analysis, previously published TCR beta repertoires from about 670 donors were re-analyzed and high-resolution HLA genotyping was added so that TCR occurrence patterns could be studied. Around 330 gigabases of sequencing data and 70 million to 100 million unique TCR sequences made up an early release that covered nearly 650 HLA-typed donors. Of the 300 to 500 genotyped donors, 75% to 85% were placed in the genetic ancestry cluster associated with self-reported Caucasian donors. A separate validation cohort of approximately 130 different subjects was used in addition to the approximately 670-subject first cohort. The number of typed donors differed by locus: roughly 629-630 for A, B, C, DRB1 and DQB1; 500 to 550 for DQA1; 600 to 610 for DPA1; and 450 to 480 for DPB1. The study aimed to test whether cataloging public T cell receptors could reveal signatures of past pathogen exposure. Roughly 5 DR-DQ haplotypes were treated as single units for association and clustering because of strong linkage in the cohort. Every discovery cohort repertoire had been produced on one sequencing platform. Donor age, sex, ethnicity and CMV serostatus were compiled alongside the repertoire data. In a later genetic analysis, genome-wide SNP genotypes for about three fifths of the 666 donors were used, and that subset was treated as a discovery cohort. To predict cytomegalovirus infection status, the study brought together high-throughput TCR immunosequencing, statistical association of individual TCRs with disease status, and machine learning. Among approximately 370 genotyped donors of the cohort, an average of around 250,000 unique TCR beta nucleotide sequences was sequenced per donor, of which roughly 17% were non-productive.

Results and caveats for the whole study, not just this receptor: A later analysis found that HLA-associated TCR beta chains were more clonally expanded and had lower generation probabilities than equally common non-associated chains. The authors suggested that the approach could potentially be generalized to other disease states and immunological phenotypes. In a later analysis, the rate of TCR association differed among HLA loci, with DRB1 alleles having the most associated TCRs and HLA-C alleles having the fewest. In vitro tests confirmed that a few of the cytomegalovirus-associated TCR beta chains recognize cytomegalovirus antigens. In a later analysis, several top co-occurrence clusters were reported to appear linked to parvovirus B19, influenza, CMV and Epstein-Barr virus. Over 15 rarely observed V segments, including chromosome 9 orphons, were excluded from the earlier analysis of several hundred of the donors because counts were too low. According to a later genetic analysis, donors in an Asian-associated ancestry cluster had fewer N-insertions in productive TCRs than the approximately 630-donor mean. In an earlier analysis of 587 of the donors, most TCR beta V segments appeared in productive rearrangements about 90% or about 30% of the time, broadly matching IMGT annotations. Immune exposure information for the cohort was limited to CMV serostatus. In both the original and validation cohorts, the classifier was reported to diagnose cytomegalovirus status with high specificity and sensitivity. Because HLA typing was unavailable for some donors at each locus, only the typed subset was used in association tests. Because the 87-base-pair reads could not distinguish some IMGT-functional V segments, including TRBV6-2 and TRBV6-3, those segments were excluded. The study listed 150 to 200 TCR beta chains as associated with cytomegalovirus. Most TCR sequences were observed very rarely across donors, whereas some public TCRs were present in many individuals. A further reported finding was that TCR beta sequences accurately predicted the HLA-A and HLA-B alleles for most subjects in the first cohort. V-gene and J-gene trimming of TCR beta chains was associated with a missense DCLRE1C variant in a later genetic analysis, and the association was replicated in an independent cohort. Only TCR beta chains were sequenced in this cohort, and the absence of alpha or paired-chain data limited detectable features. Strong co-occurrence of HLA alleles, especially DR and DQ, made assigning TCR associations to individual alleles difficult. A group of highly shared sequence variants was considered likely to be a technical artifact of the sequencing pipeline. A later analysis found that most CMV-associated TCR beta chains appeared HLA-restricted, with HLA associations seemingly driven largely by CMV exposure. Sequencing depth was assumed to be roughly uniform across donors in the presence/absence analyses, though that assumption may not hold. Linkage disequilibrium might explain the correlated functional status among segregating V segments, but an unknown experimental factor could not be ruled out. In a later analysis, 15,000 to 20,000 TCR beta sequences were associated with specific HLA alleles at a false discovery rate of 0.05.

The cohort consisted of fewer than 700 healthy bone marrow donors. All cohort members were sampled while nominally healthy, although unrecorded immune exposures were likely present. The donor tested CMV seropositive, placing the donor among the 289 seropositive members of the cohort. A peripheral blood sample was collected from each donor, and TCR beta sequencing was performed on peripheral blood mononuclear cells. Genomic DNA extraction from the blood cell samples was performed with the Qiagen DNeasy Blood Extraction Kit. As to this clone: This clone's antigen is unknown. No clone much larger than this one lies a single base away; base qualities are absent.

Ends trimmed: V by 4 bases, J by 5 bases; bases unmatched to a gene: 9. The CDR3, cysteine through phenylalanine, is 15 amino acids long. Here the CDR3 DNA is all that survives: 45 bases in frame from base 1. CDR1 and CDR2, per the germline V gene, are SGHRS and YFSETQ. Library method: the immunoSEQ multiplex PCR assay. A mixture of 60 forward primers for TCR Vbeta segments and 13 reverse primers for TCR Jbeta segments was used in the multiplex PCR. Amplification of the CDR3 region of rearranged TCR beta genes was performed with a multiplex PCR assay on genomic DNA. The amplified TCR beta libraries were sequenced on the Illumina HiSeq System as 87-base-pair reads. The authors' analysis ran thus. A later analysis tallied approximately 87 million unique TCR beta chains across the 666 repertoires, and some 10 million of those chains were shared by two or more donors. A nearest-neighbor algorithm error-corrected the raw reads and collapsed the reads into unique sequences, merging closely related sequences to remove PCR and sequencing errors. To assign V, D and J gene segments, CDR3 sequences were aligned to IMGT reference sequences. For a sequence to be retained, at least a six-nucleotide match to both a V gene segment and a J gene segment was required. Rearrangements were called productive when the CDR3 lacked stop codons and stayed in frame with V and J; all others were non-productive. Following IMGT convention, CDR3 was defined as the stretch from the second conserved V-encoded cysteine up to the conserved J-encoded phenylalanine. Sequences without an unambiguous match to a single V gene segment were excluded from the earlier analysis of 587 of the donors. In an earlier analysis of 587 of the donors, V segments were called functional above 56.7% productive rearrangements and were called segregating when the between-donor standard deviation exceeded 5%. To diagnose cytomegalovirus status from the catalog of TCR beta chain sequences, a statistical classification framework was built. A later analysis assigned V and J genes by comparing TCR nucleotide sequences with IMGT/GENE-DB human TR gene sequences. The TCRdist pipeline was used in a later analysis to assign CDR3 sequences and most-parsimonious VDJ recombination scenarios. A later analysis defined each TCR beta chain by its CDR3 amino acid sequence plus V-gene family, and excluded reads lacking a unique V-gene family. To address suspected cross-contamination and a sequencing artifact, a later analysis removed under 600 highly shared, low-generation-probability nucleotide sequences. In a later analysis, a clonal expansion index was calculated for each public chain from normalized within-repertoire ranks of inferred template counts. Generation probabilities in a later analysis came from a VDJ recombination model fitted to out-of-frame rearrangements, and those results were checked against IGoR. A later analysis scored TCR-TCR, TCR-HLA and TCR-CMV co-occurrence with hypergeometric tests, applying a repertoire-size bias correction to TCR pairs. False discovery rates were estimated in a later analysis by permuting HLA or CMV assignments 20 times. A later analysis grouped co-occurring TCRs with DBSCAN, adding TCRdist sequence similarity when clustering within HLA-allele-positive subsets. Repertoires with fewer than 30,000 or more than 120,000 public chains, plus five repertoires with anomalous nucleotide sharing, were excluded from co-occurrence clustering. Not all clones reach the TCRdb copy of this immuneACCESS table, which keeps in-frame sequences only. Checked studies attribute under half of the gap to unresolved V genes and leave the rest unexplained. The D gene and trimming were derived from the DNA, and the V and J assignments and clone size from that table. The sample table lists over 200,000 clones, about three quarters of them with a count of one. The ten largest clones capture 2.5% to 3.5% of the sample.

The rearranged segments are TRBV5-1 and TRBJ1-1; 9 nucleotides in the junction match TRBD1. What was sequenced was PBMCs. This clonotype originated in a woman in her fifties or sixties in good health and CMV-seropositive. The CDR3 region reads CASSVQGAGETEAFF. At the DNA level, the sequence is TGCGCCAGCAGCGTACAGGGGGCCGGCGAAACTGAAGCTTTCTTT.